This TCR beta chain was identified during a study of sequential checkpoint blockade in melanoma. Study-level information: Approximately 20 patients had tumor biopsies before treatment and at week 13.

The repertoire was sequenced with immunoSEQ multiplex PCR; TCRdb's copy has only in-frame clones and lacks some. This sample carries 20,000 to 25,000 clones, about 27% of them seen once, and the ten largest clones take approximately 6.7%. This clone has just a few counts. Its antigen is not known. The germline gives CDR1 SGHDN, CDR2 FVKESK. Trimming shortened V by 1 base and J by 7 bases, and 5 bases separated the two germline ends. This CDR3 has 11 residues. Study-wide points: PD-L1 staining and CD8+ counts, not mutational load, tracked tumor T-cell clonality. Pretreatment TIL clonality tracked with response in the nivolumab-first arm.

The treatment here: randomized to nivolumab then ipilimumab (arm A) or the reverse (arm B). The clonotype originates from a human donor with melanoma. The chain joins TRBV14 to TRBJ2-7, with D perhaps TRBD1 (5 bases). The input for sequencing was tumor tissue (inferred from file names), taken from a patient given nivolumab and ipilimumab in sequence. The CDR3 spells CASSQGTEQYF. CDR3 DNA sequence: TGTGCCAGCAGCCAAGGGACAGAGCAGTACTTC.